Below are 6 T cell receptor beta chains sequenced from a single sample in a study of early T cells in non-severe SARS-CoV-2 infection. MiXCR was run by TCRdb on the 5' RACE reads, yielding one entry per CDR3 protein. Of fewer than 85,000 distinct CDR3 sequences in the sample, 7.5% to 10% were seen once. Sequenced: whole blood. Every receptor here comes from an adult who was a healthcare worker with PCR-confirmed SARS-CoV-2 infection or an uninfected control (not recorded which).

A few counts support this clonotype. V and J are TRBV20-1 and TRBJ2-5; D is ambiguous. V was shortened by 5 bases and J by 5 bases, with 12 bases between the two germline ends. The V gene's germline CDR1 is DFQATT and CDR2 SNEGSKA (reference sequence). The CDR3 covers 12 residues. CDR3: CSASLNRETQYF. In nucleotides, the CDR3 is TGCAGTGCTTCACTGAACCGGGAGACCCAGTACTTC.

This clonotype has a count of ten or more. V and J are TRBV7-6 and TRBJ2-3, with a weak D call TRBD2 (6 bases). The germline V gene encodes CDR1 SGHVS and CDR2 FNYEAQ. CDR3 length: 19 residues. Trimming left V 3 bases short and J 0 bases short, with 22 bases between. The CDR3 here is CASSFQSSLGGASTDTQYF. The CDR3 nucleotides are TGTGCCAGCAGCTTTCAGTCGTCGCTGGGCGGGGCTAGCACAGATACGCAGTATTTT. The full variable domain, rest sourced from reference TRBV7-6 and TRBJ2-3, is GAGVSQSPRYKVTKRGQDVALRCDPISGHVSLYWYRQALGQGPEFLTYFNYEAQQDKSGLPNDRFSAERPEGSISTLTIQRTEQRDSAMYRCASSFQSSLGGASTDTQYFGPGTRLTVL.

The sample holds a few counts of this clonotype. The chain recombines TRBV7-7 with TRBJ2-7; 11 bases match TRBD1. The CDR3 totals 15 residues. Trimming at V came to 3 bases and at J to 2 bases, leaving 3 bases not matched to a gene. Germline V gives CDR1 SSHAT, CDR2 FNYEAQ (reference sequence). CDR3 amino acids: CASSFGQGATYEQYF. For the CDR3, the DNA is TGTGCCAGCAGCTTCGGACAGGGGGCCACCTACGAGCAGTACTTC. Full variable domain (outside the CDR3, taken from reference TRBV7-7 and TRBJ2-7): GAGVSQSPRYKVTKRGQDVTLRCDPISSHATLYWYQQALGQGPEFLTYFNYEAQPDKSGLPSDRFSAERPEGSISTLTIQRTEQRDSAMYRCASSFGQGATYEQYFGPGTRLTVT.

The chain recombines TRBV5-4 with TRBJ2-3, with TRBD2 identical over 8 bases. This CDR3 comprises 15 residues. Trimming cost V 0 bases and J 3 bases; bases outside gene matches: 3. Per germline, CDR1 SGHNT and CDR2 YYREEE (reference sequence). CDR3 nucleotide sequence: TGTGCCAGCAGCTTGGTTACTAGCGGAACAGATACGCAGTATTTT. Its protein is CASSLVTSGTDTQYF.

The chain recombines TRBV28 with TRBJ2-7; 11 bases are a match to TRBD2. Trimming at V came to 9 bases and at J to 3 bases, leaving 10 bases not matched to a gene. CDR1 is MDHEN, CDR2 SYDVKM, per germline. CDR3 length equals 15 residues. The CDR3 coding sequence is TGTGCCAGTGGAACGCCGGGACTAGCGGTCTACGAGCAGTACTTC. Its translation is CASGTPGLAVYEQYF. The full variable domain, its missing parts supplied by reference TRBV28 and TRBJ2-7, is DVKVTQSSRYLVKRTGEKVFLECVQDMDHENMFWYRQDPGLGLRLIYFSYDVKMKEKGDIPEGYSVSREKKERFSLILESASTNQTSMYLCASGTPGLAVYEQYFGPGTRLTVT.

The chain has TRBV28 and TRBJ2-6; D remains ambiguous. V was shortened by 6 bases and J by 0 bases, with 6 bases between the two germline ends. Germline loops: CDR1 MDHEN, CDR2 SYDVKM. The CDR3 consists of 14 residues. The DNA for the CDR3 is TGTGCCAGCAGCTACAACTCTGGGGCCAACGTCCTGACTTTC. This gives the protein CASSYNSGANVLTF.